Shown below are 18 T cell receptor beta chains from a single sample sequenced in a study of T-cell reconstitution after alpha-beta-depleted transplantation in children. Preparing the TCRbeta library involved the use of unique molecular identifiers. TCRdb recomputed calls from the PCR reads with MiXCR, one row per CDR3 protein. This table has 150,000 to 200,000 distinct CDR3 sequences, 13% to 15% appearing once. Material: PBMCs from the stem cell graft donor, obtained from the stem cell graft. The receptors were gathered from a human donor who donated a stem cell graft to a child with acute lymphoblastic leukemia.

This clonotype came up many times. The CDR3: CASSLGWGDFYEQYF. The CDR3 DNA sequence: TGCGCCAGCAGCTTGGGATGGGGAGACTTCTACGAGCAGTACTTC. This chain links TRBV5-1 with TRBJ2-7; possibly TRBD2 for D (5 bases). V was cut by 0 bases and J by 3 bases, with 13 bases left in between. Germline V lookup: CDR1 SGHRS, CDR2 YFSETQ. The CDR3 is 15 residues long.

The table lists this clonotype with many counts. The chain is built from TRBV27 and TRBJ2-2; possible D gene TRBD2, 5 bases. Trimming left V 7 bases short and J 0 bases short, with 12 bases between. CDR1 and CDR2 from the germline V gene are MNHEY and SMNVEV (reference sequence). The CDR3 spans 15 residues. DNA for the CDR3: TGTGCCAGCACCCTACTAGGGACGAACACCGGGGAGCTGTTTTTT. Its protein is CASTLLGTNTGELFF.

This clonotype showed up many times. The junction departs from germline at one end; a sequencing error may be responsible. CDR3 residues: CASSLRTGGSHEQYF. The CDR3 region has the DNA TGTGCCAGCAGTTTAAGGACAGGGGGCTCCCACGAGCAGTACTTC. The chain employs TRBV12-3 or TRBV12-4 and TRBJ2-7; 11 bases line up with TRBD1. CDR3 length: 15 residues.

This clonotype was picked up many times. This chain uses TRBV5-5 with TRBJ2-5, with TRBD2 matching 12 bases. V trimming: 4 bases; J trimming: 4 bases; junction bases outside the gene matches: 5. This CDR3 spans 15 amino acids. Germline V lookup: CDR1 SGHKS, CDR2 YYEKEE (reference sequence). The DNA of the CDR3 is TGTGCCAGCAGCCCGGGACTAGCGGGTAGAGAGACCCAGTACTTC. This gives the protein CASSPGLAGRETQYF.

In its sample, this clonotype was seen many times. The chain carries TRBV20-1 and TRBJ2-5; a weak D match, TRBD2 (5 bases). Per germline, CDR1 DFQATT and CDR2 SNEGSKA (reference sequence). The CDR3 sequence is 12 residues long. The V gene lost 7 bases and the J gene lost 5 bases, with 14 bases spanning the gap. The CDR3 spells CSVVEGGETQYF. CDR3 nucleotide sequence: TGCAGTGTAGTAGAGGGCGGGGAGACCCAGTACTTC.

The chain has TRBV30 and TRBJ2-5; D call uncertain. CDR3 length: 13 residues. Trimming removed 1 base from V and 1 base from J, with 7 bases in between. The germline V gene has CDR1 GTSNPN and CDR2 SVGIG (reference sequence). CDR3 nucleotide sequence: TGTGCCTGGAGTGGCAATCTCCAAGAGACCCAGTACTTC. It codes for CAWSGNLQETQYF.

In this sample, this clonotype turned up many times. The chain uses TRBV20-1 and TRBJ2-3, with TRBD2 as a possible D gene (5 bases). CDR3 length: 14 amino acids. Germline loops: CDR1 DFQATT, CDR2 SNEGSKA (reference sequence). V shed 4 bases and J shed 2 bases, with 13 bases lying between them. The CDR3 sequence: CSANPRVITDTQYF. The CDR3 DNA reads TGCAGTGCTAACCCGAGGGTTATCACAGATACGCAGTATTTT.

This clonotype showed up many times. The chain recombines TRBV11-2 with TRBJ1-5; D is unclear. Trimming took off 3 bases at V and 0 bases at J, with 12 bases between the two ends. The CDR3 extends over 16 amino acids. Germline CDR1 and CDR2: SGHAT and FQNNGV. DNA of the CDR3: TGTGCCAGCAGCTTTCGGGCTGCCTATAGCAATCAGCCCCAGCATTTT. This sequence encodes CASSFRAAYSNQPQHF.

This clonotype was seen many times. This chain connects TRBV27 to TRBJ2-3; possibly TRBD1 for D (6 bases). Trimming removed 2 bases from V and 4 bases from J, with 22 bases in between. The CDR3 is 18 amino acids. Looked up from germline, CDR1 is MNHEY and CDR2 is SMNVEV (reference sequence). The CDR3 DNA reads TGTGCCAGCAGTTTAAAGAGACGACAGGAATTGAGCGCAGATACGCAGTATTTT. Amino acid sequence: CASSLKRRQELSADTQYF.

This clonotype was found many times. The chain is built from TRBV5-4 and TRBJ2-5, with D possibly being TRBD2 (5 bases). Germline CDR1 reads SGHNT; CDR2 reads YYREEE (reference sequence). The V and J ends lost 0 bases and 5 bases respectively, with 11 bases between them. The CDR3 runs 14 residues. The CDR3 here is CASSLAGVWETQYF. CDR3 DNA sequence: TGTGCCAGCAGCTTGGCCGGGGTTTGGGAGACCCAGTACTTC.

This clonotype was recorded at least ten times. This chain joins TRBV7-8 and TRBJ2-1; 7 bases align to TRBD1. CDR1 is SGHVS and CDR2 is FQNEAQ in the germline V gene. The V and J ends lost 4 bases and 9 bases, in that order; junction bases with no gene match: 6. This CDR3 has 13 residues. The CDR3 sequence: CASSWARGFEQFF. DNA for the CDR3: TGTGCCAGCAGCTGGGCCAGGGGGTTTGAGCAGTTCTTC.

The table lists this clonotype with a few counts. CDR3 protein: CASSLDGLSGNTIYF. CDR3 sequence (DNA): TGTGCCAGCAGCTTAGACGGCCTGTCTGGAAACACCATATATTTT. The chain recombines TRBV11-2 with TRBJ1-3; D is ambiguous. Deletions cut 0 bases from V and 1 base from J, with 7 bases between. Germline V gene sequence: CDR1 SGHAT, CDR2 FQNNGV. The CDR3 spans 15 residues. Drawing the rest from reference TRBV11-2 and TRBJ1-3, the complete variable domain is EAGVAQSPRYKIIEKRQSVAFWCNPISGHATLYWYQQILGQGPKLLIQFQNNGVVDDSQLPKDRFSAERLKGVDSTLKIQPAKLEDSAVYLCASSLDGLSGNTIYFGEGSWLTVV.

In regard to this clonotype: Compared with germline, one end of the junction differs, possibly owing to a read error. The chain carries TRBV6-5 and TRBJ2-6; TRBD1 might be the D (6 bases). Germline CDR1 and CDR2: MNHEY and SVGAGI. The CDR3 covers 16 residues. The CDR3 sequence: CASSYRQAWRANGLTF. CDR3 nucleotides: TGTGCCAGCAGTTACCGACAGGCCTGGCGGGCCAACGGCCTGACTTTC.

This rearrangement joins TRBV13 to TRBJ2-2; D tentatively fits TRBD1 or TRBD2 (5 bases each). CDR3 length: 16 amino acids. Trimming stripped 4 bases from V and 3 bases from J, with 15 bases between. CDR1 is PRHDT and CDR2 is FYEKMQ in the germline V gene (reference sequence). For the CDR3, the DNA is TGTGCCAGCAGCTCCTCACGGGACCCCGACACCGGGGAGCTGTTTTTT. Protein sequence: CASSSSRDPDTGELFF.

This clonotype has only a few counts. The chain has TRBV5-4 and TRBJ1-3; D unclear. V was cut by 0 bases and J by 0 bases, with 7 bases left in between. The germline V gene encodes CDR1 SGHNT and CDR2 YYREEE (reference sequence). The CDR3 contains 15 residues. CDR3 sequence: CASSLDGHSGNTIYF. The CDR3 DNA reads as TGTGCCAGCAGCTTGGACGGCCACTCTGGAAACACCATATATTTT.

This clonotype has a count of ten or more. The chain employs TRBV5-1 and TRBJ2-5; TRBD1 aligns across 9 bases. Germline V gene lookup returns CDR1 SGHRS and CDR2 YFSETQ. The CDR3 contains 15 residues. The J segment lost 5 bases and the V segment lost 5 bases, leaving 10 bases of the junction unmatched. The CDR3 DNA reads TGCGCCAGCAGGACAAGGGACAGGGACTTGGAGACCCAGTACTTC. Its translation is CASRTRDRDLETQYF.

Regarding this clonotype: A junction end diverges from the germline sequence, so it may reflect a read error. The V call is TRBV5-1, the J call TRBJ2-6; 7 nucleotides line up with TRBD1. CDR3 length: 18 residues. The germline gives CDR1 SGHRS, CDR2 YFSETQ. The CDR3 DNA is TGCGCCAGCAGCTTGGACCCACCCGACAGGGCTGGGGCCAACGGCCTGACTTTC. Translation gives CASSLDPPDRAGANGLTF.

The table lists this clonotype with many counts. The rearrangement uses TRBV20-1 and TRBJ1-3; D gene uncertain. The CDR3 is made up of 14 amino acids. Germline V gives CDR1 DFQATT, CDR2 SNEGSKA (reference sequence). V shed 6 bases and J shed 0 bases, with 12 bases lying between them. In DNA, the CDR3 is TGCAGTGCCGCGGACGGGCACTCTGGAAACACCATATATTTT. It yields the protein CSAADGHSGNTIYF.